A single sample gave rise to the 14 T cell receptor beta chains below, sequenced in a study of beta chain features in type 1 diabetes. Since all of the isolated RNA was reverse transcribed, expressed TCRB transcripts were what got sequenced. The protocol was immunoSEQ multiplex PCR, while the TCRdb copy is restricted to in-frame clones and leaves out a portion. The table records 200,000 to 250,000 clones, roughly two thirds of them present only once. The sequencing input was naive CD4+ T cells from blood. The receptors here all came from a man between 25 and 39 years old in good health.

This clone was detected only a few times. This rearrangement joins TRBV7-9 to TRBJ2-3; 7 bases agree with TRBD1. The CDR3 runs to 19 residues. Germline CDR1 SEHNR, CDR2 FQNEAQ (reference sequence). After removal of 2 bases from V and 2 bases from J, the junction contained 16 bases not matched to a gene. This CDR3 reads CASSLNRRGYSPPTDTQYF. In DNA form, the CDR3 reads TGTGCCAGCAGCTTAAATCGCAGGGGGTACTCCCCACCCACAGATACGCAGTATTTT.

The genes are TRBV29-1 and TRBJ2-7; 8 bases line up with TRBD1. Germline CDR1 is SQVTM and CDR2 is ANQGSEA. The V and J ends lost 3 bases and 3 bases, in that order; junction bases with no gene match: 4. CDR3 length equals 13 residues. In DNA, the CDR3 is TGCAGCGTTGATTCAGGACAGGGCTACGAGCAGTACTTC. Translated, it gives CSVDSGQGYEQYF.

This clone has just one count. The rearrangement joins TRBV11-3 to TRBJ2-1; 7 bases align to TRBD1. V lost 4 bases, J lost 7 bases, and 10 bases stayed unmatched. Germline V lookup: CDR1 SGHNT, CDR2 YENEEA. The CDR3 has 15 amino acids. DNA for the CDR3: TGTGCCAGCAGCTCCTCGACAGGGCTTATTAATGAGCAGTTCTTC. Encoded protein: CASSSSTGLINEQFF. Complete variable domain (other parts from reference TRBV11-3 and TRBJ2-1): EAGVVQSPRYKIIEKKQPVAFWCNPISGHNTLYWYLQNLGQGPELLIRYENEEAVDDSQLPKDRFSAERLKGVDSTLKIQPAELGDSAVYLCASSSSTGLINEQFFGPGTRLTVL.

The DNA for the CDR3 is TGCTCGGGGCGAGCGTGGCAAGAGACCCAGTACTTC. It encodes CSGRAWQETQYF. The J gene is TRBJ2-5, the V gene TRBV29-1; D may be TRBD1 or TRBD2 (5 bases each). The CDR3 contains 12 residues. The germline V gene has CDR1 SQVTM and CDR2 ANQGSEA. Combining the CDR3 with reference TRBV29-1 and TRBJ2-5 gives the whole variable domain SAVISQKPSRDICQRGTSLTIQCQVDSQVTMMFWYRQQPGQSLTLIATANQGSEATYESGFVIDKFPISRPNLTFSTLTVSNMSPEDSSIYLCSGRAWQETQYFGPGTRLLVL.

This chain joins TRBV5-1 and TRBJ2-1; 9 bases fit TRBD2. The CDR3 contains 14 residues. Germline V gene data show CDR1 as SGHRS and CDR2 as YFSETQ. V was pared by 6 bases and J by 8 bases, with 9 bases of the junction left unmatched. CDR3 DNA: TGCGCCAGCACCGCCGGGACTAGCATCGATGAGCAGTTCTTC. Residues: CASTAGTSIDEQFF.

The chain recombines TRBV5-1 with TRBJ2-1, with D possibly called TRBD1 or TRBD2 (5 bases each). The CDR3 runs to 13 residues. V lost 7 bases and J lost 5, with 13 bases in between. Germline CDR1 and CDR2: SGHRS and YFSETQ. The CDR3 DNA sequence: TGCGCCAGCGCCCGGGACGCGAACAATGAGCAGTTCTTC. Amino acid sequence: CASARDANNEQFF.

This chain connects TRBV5-1 to TRBJ2-7, with 8 bases lining up with TRBD1. CDR3 length: 15 amino acids. V lost 4 bases to trimming and J lost 1 base; unmatched junction nucleotides: 7. Germline lookup yields CDR1 SGHRS and CDR2 YFSETQ. The CDR3 sequence: CASSPGQGWSYEQYF. CDR3 coding DNA: TGCGCCAGCAGCCCCGGACAGGGATGGTCCTACGAGCAGTACTTC.

The chain is built from TRBV30 and TRBJ2-7, with no clear D. V was pared by 2 bases and J by 6 bases, with 8 bases between. Germline V gene sequence: CDR1 GTSNPN, CDR2 SVGIG (reference sequence). CDR3 length equals 11 residues. The CDR3 DNA sequence: TGTGCCTGGAGTCTCTACCTCGAGCAGTACTTC. This gives the protein CAWSLYLEQYF.

The chain couples TRBV30 to TRBJ1-6, with a possible D match to TRBD1 (5 bases). The CDR3 runs to 13 residues. V was cut by 6 bases and J by 8 bases, with 14 bases left in between. CDR1 and CDR2 (germline): GTSNPN, SVGIG (reference sequence). CDR3: CACGGDFDSPLHF. CDR3 DNA: TGTGCCTGCGGTGGGGACTTTGATTCACCCCTCCACTTT.

V usage is TRBV5-1 and J usage is TRBJ2-1; a weak D match, TRBD2 (6 bases). The germline V gene has CDR1 SGHRS and CDR2 YFSETQ. V gave up 7 bases and J gave up 9 bases, with 23 bases separating them. The CDR3 is 15 residues long. The CDR3: CASHPLAVREGEQFF. DNA for the CDR3: TGCGCCAGCCACCCACTAGCCGTTCGTGAGGGTGAGCAGTTCTTC. Full variable domain (outside the CDR3, taken from reference TRBV5-1 and TRBJ2-1): KAGVTQTPRYLIKTRGQQVTLSCSPISGHRSVSWYQQTPGQGLQFLFEYFSETQRNKGNFPGRFSGRQFSNSRSEMNVSTLELGDSALYLCASHPLAVREGEQFFGPGTRLTVL.

The rearrangement links TRBV30 to TRBJ2-7; 7 nucleotides align to TRBD1. Trimming cost V 3 bases and J 3 bases; bases outside gene matches: 5. Germline V gene lookup returns CDR1 GTSNPN and CDR2 SVGIG (reference sequence). The CDR3 spans 13 residues. The CDR3 is CAWSGDRDYEQYF. As DNA, the CDR3 is TGTGCCTGGAGCGGAGACAGGGACTACGAGCAGTACTTC.

Only a few counts were recorded for this clone. V and J are TRBV30 and TRBJ2-2, with TRBD2 matching 10 bases. The CDR3 totals 16 residues. CDR1 is GTSNPN, CDR2 SVGIG, per germline (reference sequence). V was clipped by 0 bases and J by 4 bases; unmatched bases: 5. The CDR3 here is CAWSVFSGRTTGELFF. The CDR3 coding sequence is TGTGCCTGGAGTGTATTTAGCGGGAGGACCACCGGGGAGCTGTTTTTT.

This clone was observed a handful of times. The chain carries TRBV29-1 and TRBJ1-2; D perhaps matches TRBD1 (6 bases). V shed 4 bases and J shed 2 bases, with 17 bases lying between them. The germline CDR1 and CDR2 sequences are SQVTM and ANQGSEA. The CDR3 has 15 residues. This chain's CDR3 is CSVVFRDKKNYGYTF. The DNA for the CDR3 is TGCAGCGTTGTTTTCCGGGACAAAAAGAACTATGGCTACACCTTC. Full variable domain (missing parts from reference TRBV29-1 and TRBJ1-2): SAVISQKPSRDICQRGTSLTIQCQVDSQVTMMFWYRQQPGQSLTLIATANQGSEATYESGFVIDKFPISRPNLTFSTLTVSNMSPEDSSIYLCSVVFRDKKNYGYTFGSGTRLTVV.

This clone occurred once. The chain links TRBV30 to TRBJ1-1; D unclear. Germline-derived CDR1 and CDR2 are GTSNPN and SVGIG (reference sequence). Trimming shortened V by 3 bases and J by 3 bases, and 8 bases separated the two germline ends. The CDR3 is 12 amino acids. The CDR3 loop reads CAWSARDTEAFF. The DNA for the CDR3 is TGTGCCTGGAGCGCCCGGGACACTGAAGCTTTCTTT. Using reference TRBV30 and TRBJ1-1 for the parts outside the CDR3, the full variable domain is SQTIHQWPATLVQPVGSPLSLECTVEGTSNPNLYWYRQAAGRGLQLLFYSVGIGQISSEVPQNLSASRPQDRQFILSSKKLLLSDSGFYLCAWSARDTEAFFGQGTRLTVV.